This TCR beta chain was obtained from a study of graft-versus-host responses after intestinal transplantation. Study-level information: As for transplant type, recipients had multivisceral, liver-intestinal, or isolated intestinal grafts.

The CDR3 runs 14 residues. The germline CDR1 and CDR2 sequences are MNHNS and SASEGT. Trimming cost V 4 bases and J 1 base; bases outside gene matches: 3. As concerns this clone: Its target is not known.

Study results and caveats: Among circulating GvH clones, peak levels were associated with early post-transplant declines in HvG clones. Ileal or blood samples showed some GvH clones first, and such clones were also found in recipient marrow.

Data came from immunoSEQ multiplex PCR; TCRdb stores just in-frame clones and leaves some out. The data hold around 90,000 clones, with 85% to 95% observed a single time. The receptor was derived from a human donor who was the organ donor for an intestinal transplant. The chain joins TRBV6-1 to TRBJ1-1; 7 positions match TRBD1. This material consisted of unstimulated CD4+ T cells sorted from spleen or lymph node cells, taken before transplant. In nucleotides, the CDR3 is TGTGCCAGCAGTGGACAGGGAGGGAACACTGAAGCTTTCTTT. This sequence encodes CASSGQGGNTEAFF.